Below, 2 T cell receptor beta chains from the same sample are listed, as sequenced in a study of T cells in Graves' hyperthyroidism and ophthalmopathy. Amplified TCR beta CDR3 regions derived from RNA transcripts. Using the HTBI primer set, a first-round RT-PCR was run on the TCR CDR3. From the multiplex PCR reads, TCRdb called clonotypes with MiXCR, one entry per CDR3 protein. The sample records approximately 560,000 distinct CDR3 sequences, roughly 14% being singletons. The sequencing sample was made of blood. These receptors originate from a woman in her twenties or thirties with Graves' hyperthyroidism.

This clonotype occurred many times. The rearrangement uses TRBV29-1 and TRBJ1-1; maybe TRBD1 (6 bases). Germline V gives CDR1 SQVTM, CDR2 ANQGSEA. The CDR3 extends over 13 amino acids. V was cut by 5 bases and J by 11 bases, with 21 bases left in between. CDR3 sequence (DNA): TGCAGCGTTCCCTCCTACAGGGATTTGTATGCTTTCTTT. This encodes CSVPSYRDLYAFF.

The chain is built from TRBV7-2 and TRBJ2-7; 10 bases match TRBD2. The CDR3 consists of 15 residues. The V segment lost 2 bases and the J segment 3 bases; nucleotides outside the gene matches: 4. The germline gives CDR1 SGHTA, CDR2 FQGNSA. DNA for the CDR3: TGTGCCAGCAGCTTATCAGCGGGAGGGTTCTACGAGCAGTACTTC. Its translation: CASSLSAGGFYEQYF.